This is a list of T cell receptor beta chains from one sample in a study of CD8 T cells in ankylosing spondylitis. One entry per CDR3 protein results from TCRdb running MiXCR on the 5' RACE reads. The table has around 17,000 distinct CDR3 sequences, approximately 7.6% seen once; the top ten hold roughly 36%. Material: blood. The receptors here all came from a male donor with ankylosing spondylitis or in good health (not recorded which). Each CDR3 is given with its conserved first and last residue. Each record gives: CDR3 DNA, CDR3 protein, clone size, V gene, CDR3 length, D gene, J gene. D genes are given only for firm matches. Rows give clone size only sometimes, using once, few, many, or a class for an expanded clone.

cdr3_nt: TGCAGCGGGACAGGGGGAATGGGATACAATGAGCAGTTCTTC
cdr3_aa: CSGTGGMGYNEQFF
clone_size: many
v_call: TRBV29-1
cdr3_length: 14
d_call: TRBD1
j_call: TRBJ2-1

cdr3_nt: TGTGCCAGCAGCTTGGGGGCTGGGGGCCGCACTTATAGCAATCAGCCCCAGCATTTT
cdr3_aa: CASSLGAGGRTYSNQPQHF
clone_size: .
v_call: TRBV5-6
cdr3_length: 19
d_call: .
j_call: TRBJ1-5

cdr3_nt: TGTGCCAGTAGTATTTCTCGGGCTACCAGGGAGCTGTTTTTT
cdr3_aa: CASSISRATRELFF
clone_size: once
v_call: TRBV19
cdr3_length: 14
d_call: .
j_call: TRBJ2-2

cdr3_nt: TGTGCCAGCACGGCAAGACAGGGAGTCTCTGGAAACACCATATATTTT
cdr3_aa: CASTARQGVSGNTIYF
clone_size: large
v_call: TRBV28
cdr3_length: 16
d_call: TRBD1
j_call: TRBJ1-3

cdr3_nt: TGTGCGGCAGGGGTGGCTGCTGGGGCCAACGTCCTGACTTTC
cdr3_aa: CAAGVAAGANVLTF
clone_size: few
v_call: TRBV7-2
cdr3_length: 14
d_call: .
j_call: TRBJ2-6

cdr3_nt: TGCAGTGCTAGAGATGGGCGTGCACAAGAGACCCAGTACTTC
cdr3_aa: CSARDGRAQETQYF
clone_size: many
v_call: TRBV20-1
cdr3_length: 14
d_call: .
j_call: TRBJ2-5

cdr3_nt: TGTGCCAGCGGCTCGGGACAGACAAACACCGGGGAGCTGTTTTTT
cdr3_aa: CASGSGQTNTGELFF
clone_size: many
v_call: TRBV6-6
cdr3_length: 15
d_call: TRBD1
j_call: TRBJ2-2

cdr3_nt: TGTGCCAGCACCTCTGGGGTGACTAATGAAAAACTGTTTTTT
cdr3_aa: CASTSGVTNEKLFF
clone_size: .
v_call: TRBV12-3/TRBV12-4
cdr3_length: 14
d_call: .
j_call: TRBJ1-4

cdr3_nt: TGTGCCAGCTCACCTGGGACAGGAAGTCGCGAGCAGTACTTC
cdr3_aa: CASSPGTGSREQYF
clone_size: few
v_call: TRBV18
cdr3_length: 14
d_call: TRBD1
j_call: TRBJ2-7

cdr3_nt: TGTGCCAGCAGCCCCGGGGGTCCTGGGACTGAAGCTTTCTTT
cdr3_aa: CASSPGGPGTEAFF
clone_size: many
v_call: TRBV4-2
cdr3_length: 14
d_call: .
j_call: TRBJ1-1

cdr3_nt: TGCAGTGCTAGCCTCCGGGACAGGGGGCACACTGAAGCTTTCTTT
cdr3_aa: CSASLRDRGHTEAFF
clone_size: few
v_call: TRBV20-1
cdr3_length: 15
d_call: TRBD1
j_call: TRBJ1-1

cdr3_nt: TGCGCCAGCAGACATTTCTTGGATACGCAGTATTTT
cdr3_aa: CASRHFLDTQYF
clone_size: many
v_call: TRBV5-1
cdr3_length: 12
d_call: .
j_call: TRBJ2-3

cdr3_nt: TGCAGTGCTAAAACAGGGGGCGACACCGGGGAGCTGTTTTTT
cdr3_aa: CSAKTGGDTGELFF
clone_size: medium-sized
v_call: TRBV20-1
cdr3_length: 14
d_call: TRBD1
j_call: TRBJ2-2

cdr3_nt: TGTGCCAGCAGGCTCAGACTAGCGGGTAGAGAGACCCAGTACTTC
cdr3_aa: CASRLRLAGRETQYF
clone_size: many
v_call: TRBV28
cdr3_length: 15
d_call: TRBD2
j_call: TRBJ2-5

cdr3_nt: TGTGCCAGCAGTTTGGGGAACACAGATACGCAGTATTTT
cdr3_aa: CASSLGNTDTQYF
clone_size: few
v_call: TRBV12-3/TRBV12-4
cdr3_length: 13
d_call: .
j_call: TRBJ2-3

cdr3_nt: TGCGCCAGCAGCTCTCTGACTAGCGGGAACACCGGGGAGCTGTTTTTT
cdr3_aa: CASSSLTSGNTGELFF
clone_size: few
v_call: TRBV5-1
cdr3_length: 16
d_call: TRBD2
j_call: TRBJ2-2

cdr3_nt: TGTGCCAGCAGCCCCGGGGCTGAGGGCTACGAGCAGTACTTC
cdr3_aa: CASSPGAEGYEQYF
clone_size: many
v_call: TRBV27
cdr3_length: 14
d_call: .
j_call: TRBJ2-7

cdr3_nt: TGCAGTGCTAGAGTCTATGGGGGAAGTGAGCAGTTCTTC
cdr3_aa: CSARVYGGSEQFF
clone_size: few
v_call: TRBV20-1
cdr3_length: 13
d_call: .
j_call: TRBJ2-1

cdr3_nt: TGTGCCAGCAGTTTAGTAGCGGGATCCTACGAGCAGTACTTC
cdr3_aa: CASSLVAGSYEQYF
clone_size: many
v_call: TRBV12-3/TRBV12-4
cdr3_length: 14
d_call: TRBD2
j_call: TRBJ2-7

cdr3_nt: TGTGCCAGCAGTTATAGCGGGGGGGCGGAGACCCAGTACTTC
cdr3_aa: CASSYSGGAETQYF
clone_size: .
v_call: TRBV7-2
cdr3_length: 14
d_call: TRBD2
j_call: TRBJ2-5

cdr3_nt: TGCGCCAGCAGCCCCAGACTAGCGGGAGGGAATGAGCAGTTCTTC
cdr3_aa: CASSPRLAGGNEQFF
clone_size: few
v_call: TRBV4-3
cdr3_length: 15
d_call: TRBD2
j_call: TRBJ2-1

cdr3_nt: TGTGCCAGCAGTCCCTTTCTAGCGGGAGGGCCCAATGAGCAGTTCTTC
cdr3_aa: CASSPFLAGGPNEQFF
clone_size: many
v_call: TRBV12-3/TRBV12-4
cdr3_length: 16
d_call: TRBD2
j_call: TRBJ2-1

cdr3_nt: TGTGCCAGCAGCCTAAGGGCCAGAAGAGATACGCAGTATTTT
cdr3_aa: CASSLRARRDTQYF
clone_size: .
v_call: TRBV7-9
cdr3_length: 14
d_call: .
j_call: TRBJ2-3

cdr3_nt: TGTGCCAGCAGTGCCTTCTACCCCTACGGGACAGATACGCAGTATTTT
cdr3_aa: CASSAFYPYGTDTQYF
clone_size: many
v_call: TRBV28
cdr3_length: 16
d_call: .
j_call: TRBJ2-3